A selection of T cell receptor beta chains follows, all from one sample in a study of PD-L1 blockade in urothelial cancer. Some clones are missing from TCRdb's copy, which holds only in-frame ones; the method was immunoSEQ multiplex PCR. The sample has around 70,000 clones, around 80% seen once. The sequenced sample was PBMCs, obtained around atezolizumab (anti-PD-L1) treatment. All receptors come from a man between 70 and 80 years old with urothelial cancer. CDR3s include the opening cysteine and the closing phenylalanine or tryptophan. The order of the fields is CDR3 DNA, CDR3 protein, J gene, D gene, clone size, V gene. D genes are given only for firm matches. Clone size is given for some rows only: seen once, a few or many times, or a class if the clone is expanded.

TGCGCCAGCAGTGAGTCGGCTGCAGGGGCCCACGAGCAGTACTTC	CASSESAAGAHEQYF	TRBJ2-7	.	few	TRBV10-1
TGTGCCAGCAGCCAAGATCTGACAGGGGGCATGACCGGGGAGCTGTTTTTT	CASSQDLTGGMTGELFF	TRBJ2-2	TRBD1	.	TRBV14
TGTGCCAGCAATCAGGGCTACGCGAACACCGGGGAGCTGTTTTTT	CASNQGYANTGELFF	TRBJ2-2	.	many	TRBV2
TGCGCCAGCATGTCTGGCGGGAGTGACATTTTTCGGCAGTTCTTC	CASMSGGSDIFRQFF	TRBJ2-1	TRBD2	.	TRBV5-1
TGCGCCAGCAGTGAGGGACTAGCGGGATTCCCATACAATGAGCAGTTCTTC	CASSEGLAGFPYNEQFF	TRBJ2-1	TRBD2	.	TRBV10-1
TGTGCCAGCAGTCGTCAGGGGGGATCCTACAATGAGCAGTTCTTC	CASSRQGGSYNEQFF	TRBJ2-1	.	.	TRBV27
TGCGCCAGCAGTCAGGGGTCAGACGGGGTCGACGAGCAGTACTTC	CASSQGSDGVDEQYF	TRBJ2-7	.	once	TRBV23-1
TGTGCCAGCAGCTTAGGAGGACAGAATGAGCAGTTCTTC	CASSLGGQNEQFF	TRBJ2-1	.	.	TRBV7-3
TGCGCCAGCAGCTTGGGACAGCCCAATGAAAAACTGTTTTTT	CASSLGQPNEKLFF	TRBJ1-4	.	.	TRBV5-1
TGTGCCAGCAGTTTGGAGCTCGGGGAGCTGTTTTTT	CASSLELGELFF	TRBJ2-2	.	.	TRBV28
TGTGCCACCGGACTAGCGGGAGGATTCGGAGAGCTGTTTTTT	CATGLAGGFGELFF	TRBJ2-2	TRBD2	.	TRBV15
TGTGCCAGCAGTTTATCGGCCAGTTCTAACTATGGCTACACCTTC	CASSLSASSNYGYTF	TRBJ1-2	.	.	TRBV27
TGCGCCAGCAGCCAAGGGGGGGAAGTAGTATCCTACGAGCAGTACTTC	CASSQGGEVVSYEQYF	TRBJ2-7	.	.	TRBV5-1
TGTGCCAGCAGCTTACGGGCGGGCGCTACCTACGAGCAGTACTTC	CASSLRAGATYEQYF	TRBJ2-7	.	.	TRBV7-7
TGTGCCATCAGCCCGACTAGCGCGTCCTACGAGCAGTACTTC	CAISPTSASYEQYF	TRBJ2-7	TRBD2	once	TRBV6-5
TGTGCCAGCAGTTTATTGGCCGGAGGGTTCTATGGCTACACCTTC	CASSLLAGGFYGYTF	TRBJ1-2	.	.	TRBV27
TGTGCCAGCACCTTAGGGGTGGGCAGTTCTCATCCGACAGATACGCAGTATTTT	CASTLGVGSSHPTDTQYF	TRBJ2-3	.	.	TRBV28
TGTGCCAGCAGCCAAGGATCCCTAGGAGGCTACACCTTC	CASSQGSLGGYTF	TRBJ1-2	.	.	TRBV14
TGTGCCAGCAGTCAACAGGGAAACACTGAAGCTTTCTTT	CASSQQGNTEAFF	TRBJ1-1	.	.	TRBV11-2
TGTGCCAGCAGCCTGCCGGGACTAGCGGGACCCGGGGAGCTGTTTTTT	CASSLPGLAGPGELFF	TRBJ2-2	TRBD2	once	TRBV7-3
TGTGCCAGCATTAGGCTAGCTGCTCCCGGGGAGCTGTTTTTT	CASIRLAAPGELFF	TRBJ2-2	.	.	TRBV6-6
TGTGCCAGCAGCCCCCGGACTAGCGCCCAAGAGACCCAGTACTTC	CASSPRTSAQETQYF	TRBJ2-5	TRBD2	.	TRBV9
TGTGCCAGCAGCGGCCAGACTAGTAGGGCCGGGGAGCTGTTTTTT	CASSGQTSRAGELFF	TRBJ2-2	.	few	TRBV7-9
TGTGCCAGCAGCCGAGGGACACGAAATAATGAAAAACTGTTTTTT	CASSRGTRNNEKLFF	TRBJ1-4	.	.	TRBV11-2
TGTGCCAGCAGCCCCACCCTTTTAGCGGGAGGGGGCAATGAGCAGTTCTTC	CASSPTLLAGGGNEQFF	TRBJ2-1	TRBD2	.	TRBV7-9
TGTGCCAGCAGCTTGGGCGGGAGGGCCAAAGAGACCCAGTACTTC	CASSLGGRAKETQYF	TRBJ2-5	TRBD2	.	TRBV7-3
TGTGCCAGCAGCCTCTGGGACAGTATTGAAAAACTGTTTTTT	CASSLWDSIEKLFF	TRBJ1-4	TRBD1	.	TRBV28
TGTGCCAGCAGCTCAACTGTAGCGGGAGGGCCAAATGAGCAGTTCTTC	CASSSTVAGGPNEQFF	TRBJ2-1	TRBD2	.	TRBV7-6
TGTGCCAGCAGTGGAGGAGGACAGGGAACCTACGAGCAGTACTTC	CASSGGGQGTYEQYF	TRBJ2-7	TRBD1	.	TRBV2
TGTGCCAGCAGCTTCACTAGCGGCAGCGGGGGCGAGCAGTACTTC	CASSFTSGSGGEQYF	TRBJ2-7	TRBD2	.	TRBV5-5
TGTGCCAGCAGCCCACAGGGTGCGGGAGAGACCCAGTACTTC	CASSPQGAGETQYF	TRBJ2-5	.	.	TRBV5-6
TGTGCCAGCTCACCGGGGACAGGAGTCACAGATACGCAGTATTTT	CASSPGTGVTDTQYF	TRBJ2-3	TRBD1	.	TRBV18
TGTGCCAGCAGTTTTACAGGGATAGAGACCCAGTACTTC	CASSFTGIETQYF	TRBJ2-5	.	once	TRBV28
TGTGCCATCAGCGAAGGACTAGCGGGAGGCCTTTTGCCTGAGCAGTACTTC	CAISEGLAGGLLPEQYF	TRBJ2-7	TRBD2	once	TRBV10-3
TGTGCCAGTAGTATAGGGAATGGGGGACAGAACTATCCGCAAGAGACCCAGTACTTC	CASSIGNGGQNYPQETQYF	TRBJ2-5	TRBD1	.	TRBV19
TGTGCCAGCAAGGGAAGCGGGAGTGGTAATGAGCAGTTCTTC	CASKGSGSGNEQFF	TRBJ2-1	TRBD2	few	TRBV2
TGTGCCAGCCGACGGGAAATAGGGGAAAAACTGTTTTTT	CASRREIGEKLFF	TRBJ1-4	.	.	TRBV27
TGCGCCAGCAGCTTGGCCTCGGCTAGCGGGAGCCCCTCATTATCCACAGATACGCAGTATTTT	CASSLASASGSPSLSTDTQYF	TRBJ2-3	TRBD2	.	TRBV5-1
TGTGCCAGCAGTAGTAACAGTGGCTACACCTTC	CASSSNSGYTF	TRBJ1-2	.	once	TRBV28
TGTGCCAGCTTGAGGGAGATACAGTTCTTC	CASLREIQFF	TRBJ2-1	.	.	TRBV2
TGTGCCAGCAGTCTACAGGGAATCCCTGGAAACACCATATATTTT	CASSLQGIPGNTIYF	TRBJ1-3	.	.	TRBV2
TGTGCCAGCAGTTCGACAGGGGGACGGCAAGAGACCCAGTACTTC	CASSSTGGRQETQYF	TRBJ2-5	TRBD1	.	TRBV2
TGTGCCAGCAGCTTAGACAGGGGGCTCGGCCAGCCCCAGCATTTT	CASSLDRGLGQPQHF	TRBJ1-5	TRBD1	once	TRBV7-2
TGTGCCAGCAGCTTAGCAGCTGGACAGAGCTCTGGAAACACCATATATTTT	CASSLAAGQSSGNTIYF	TRBJ1-3	.	.	TRBV5-5
TGTGCCAGCACCCTGACTAGCGGGAGGGGTCGGGAGACCCAGTACTTC	CASTLTSGRGRETQYF	TRBJ2-5	TRBD2	.	TRBV5-4
TGTGCCAGCAGCTTGGCTTACAGGGACAATGAGCAGTTCTTC	CASSLAYRDNEQFF	TRBJ2-1	.	.	TRBV5-4
TGTGCTGGCCGGAGGACAGGGCTAGACGAGCAGTACTTC	CAGRRTGLDEQYF	TRBJ2-7	TRBD1	.	TRBV6-1
TGCGCCAGCAGCCTAGGTTCCGGGGGGCCGGGGACAGATACGCAGTATTTT	CASSLGSGGPGTDTQYF	TRBJ2-3	.	once	TRBV4-1
TGTGCCAGCAGCCGTAACTCGGGTGGCGAGCAGTACTTC	CASSRNSGGEQYF	TRBJ2-7	.	.	TRBV7-3
TGTGCCAGCGGACCCTTGGGGGGAGGGGGTGGAGATACGCAGTATTTT	CASGPLGGGGGDTQYF	TRBJ2-3	.	.	TRBV7-8
TGTGCCAGTAGTATGGGGACAGGGGTTGACGAGCAGTACTTC	CASSMGTGVDEQYF	TRBJ2-7	TRBD1	.	TRBV19
TGTGCCAGCAGCCAGGGGCTAGCGGGTCTAGGGGAGACCCAGTACTTC	CASSQGLAGLGETQYF	TRBJ2-5	TRBD2	.	TRBV5-5
TGTGCCAGCAGCGCAGACGGGACAGAGAACACTGAAGCTTTCTTT	CASSADGTENTEAFF	TRBJ1-1	TRBD1	.	TRBV7-2
TGTGCCAGCAGTTACTGGGAGAAGTCAGCCGGGGAGCTGTTTTTT	CASSYWEKSAGELFF	TRBJ2-2	.	.	TRBV6-5
TGTGCCAGCAGTGGGGACAGGGTATCCCCTGAAGCTTTCTTT	CASSGDRVSPEAFF	TRBJ1-1	TRBD1	once	TRBV2